These 12 T cell receptor beta chains originate from one sample sequenced in a study of T cell responses to AZD1222 COVID-19 vaccine. Only in-frame clones appear in the TCRdb table, and some are missing; sequencing was by immunoSEQ multiplex PCR. The sample yields about 150,000 clones, more than 70% seen once. Specimen: peripheral blood, collected 28 days after the second AZD1222 dose. These receptors were collected from an adult who received the AZD1222 COVID-19 vaccine.

This clone was seen a handful of times. V is TRBV5-1 and J is TRBJ1-4, with 9 bases aligning to TRBD1. Germline V gives CDR1 SGHRS, CDR2 YFSETQ. Trimming at V came to 0 bases and at J to 6 bases, leaving 6 bases not matched to a gene. CDR3 size: 16 residues. CDR3: CASSLAKTGGDEKLFF. CDR3 sequence (DNA): TGCGCCAGCAGCTTGGCCAAGACAGGGGGTGATGAAAAACTGTTTTTT. Complete variable domain (other parts from reference TRBV5-1 and TRBJ1-4): KAGVTQTPRYLIKTRGQQVTLSCSPISGHRSVSWYQQTPGQGLQFLFEYFSETQRNKGNFPGRFSGRQFSNSRSEMNVSTLELGDSALYLCASSLAKTGGDEKLFFGSGTQLSVL.

This clone was seen a single time. The chain uses TRBV7-2 and TRBJ1-2, with D perhaps matching TRBD1 (5 bases). In germline, CDR1 is SGHTA, CDR2 FQGNSA. The CDR3 sequence is 12 residues long. V shed 4 bases and J shed 3 bases, with 6 bases lying between them. The CDR3 region is CASSSTDYGYTF. The CDR3 nucleotides are TGTGCCAGCAGCTCGACAGACTATGGCTACACCTTC. Combining the CDR3 with reference TRBV7-2 and TRBJ1-2 gives the whole variable domain GAGVSQSPSNKVTEKGKDVELRCDPISGHTALYWYRQSLGQGLEFLIYFQGNSAPDKSGLPSDRFSAERTGGSVSTLTIQRTQQEDSAVYLCASSSTDYGYTFGSGTRLTVV.

The gene calls are TRBV18 and TRBJ1-2; 9 nucleotides match TRBD1. This CDR3 has 16 residues. V shed 2 bases and J 0 bases; nucleotides not matched to a gene: 4. Germline CDR1 and CDR2: KGHSH and LQKENI. In nucleotides, the CDR3 is TGTGCCAGCTCACCAGAACAGGGGGCACCTAACTATGGCTACACCTTC. It yields the protein CASSPEQGAPNYGYTF.

Written as DNA, the CDR3 is TGTGCCAGCAGCCAAGGGGGGACTGGACGTCCGGACAATGAGCAGTTCTTC. This encodes CASSQGGTGRPDNEQFF. The V call is TRBV3-1 (or the pseudogene TRBV3-2), the J call TRBJ2-1; the D gene is possibly TRBD2 (6 bases). Trimming took off 1 base at V and 5 bases at J, with 18 bases between the two ends. CDR1 LGHDT and CDR2 YNNKEL come from the germline V gene (reference sequence). The CDR3 runs 17 residues.

This chain joins TRBV30 and TRBJ2-1, with D perhaps matching TRBD1 (5 bases). Looked up from germline, CDR1 is GTSNPN and CDR2 is SVGIG (reference sequence). The CDR3 is 12 amino acids. V shed 4 bases and J shed 6 bases, with 10 bases lying between them. CDR3 protein: CAWNGRANEQFF. CDR3 sequence (DNA): TGTGCCTGGAACGGCAGGGCCAATGAGCAGTTCTTC. Full variable domain (outside the CDR3, taken from reference TRBV30 and TRBJ2-1): SQTIHQWPATLVQPVGSPLSLECTVEGTSNPNLYWYRQAAGRGLQLLFYSVGIGQISSEVPQNLSASRPQDRQFILSSKKLLLSDSGFYLCAWNGRANEQFFGPGTRLTVL.

The chain recombines TRBV7-9 with TRBJ1-1; a possible D gene is TRBD1 (5 bases). The V end lost 2 bases, the J end lost 4 bases, and 14 bases lay between the germline ends. In germline, CDR1 is SEHNR, CDR2 FQNEAQ (reference sequence). The CDR3 has 15 amino acids. CDR3 protein: CASSLQGAVGTEAFF. DNA of the CDR3: TGTGCCAGCAGCTTACAGGGAGCGGTTGGCACTGAAGCTTTCTTT.

The sample holds one count of this clone. The chain employs TRBV19 and TRBJ2-2, with 7 nucleotides matching TRBD1. In germline, CDR1 is LNHDA, CDR2 SQIVND (reference sequence). V gave up 5 bases and J gave up 4 bases; unmatched junction bases: 4. CDR3 size: 14 residues. CDR3 bases: TGTGCCAGTAGTCCCCGACAGGGCACCGGGGAGCTGTTTTTT. Its translation: CASSPRQGTGELFF.

The chain joins TRBV6-6 to TRBJ1-2; 7 bases agree with TRBD1. The CDR3 sequence is 13 residues long. Per the germline V gene, CDR1 is MNHNY and CDR2 is SVGAGI (reference sequence). J was trimmed by 1 base and V by 6 bases; bases with no gene match: 2. The DNA for the CDR3 is TGTGCCAGCAGCTGGGACAGTAACTATGGCTACACCTTC. Translation: CASSWDSNYGYTF.

The count of this clone is one. The chain uses TRBV5-1 and TRBJ2-3; D remains ambiguous. V lost 2 bases and J lost 3, with 10 bases in between. This CDR3 is 14 amino acids long. Germline values: CDR1 SGHRS, CDR2 YFSETQ. In DNA form, the CDR3 reads TGCGCCAGCAGCTTTGAGTCTGTGACAGATACGCAGTATTTT. Protein sequence: CASSFESVTDTQYF.

The chain employs TRBV30 and TRBJ1-5, with D unclear. Germline-derived CDR1 and CDR2 are GTSNPN and SVGIG (reference sequence). CDR3 size: 14 residues. V lost 0 bases to trimming and J lost 0 bases, with 6 bases between them. The CDR3 region is CAWSVRGSNQPQHF. CDR3 coding DNA: TGTGCCTGGAGTGTACGGGGTAGCAATCAGCCCCAGCATTTT.

This rearrangement joins TRBV5-4 to TRBJ2-7; TRBD2 matches 8 bases. The CDR3 is 16 residues long. Trimming removed 0 bases from V and 6 bases from J; junction bases left unmatched: 11. Per germline, CDR1 SGHNT and CDR2 YYREEE (reference sequence). The CDR3 sequence: CASSLESGGLGGEQYF. The CDR3 DNA reads as TGTGCCAGCAGCTTGGAGTCGGGAGGGCTAGGCGGCGAGCAGTACTTC.

This rearrangement joins TRBV11-2 to TRBJ1-1; D gene ambiguous. The germline V gene encodes CDR1 SGHAT and CDR2 FQNNGV. The CDR3 runs 12 residues. V was cut by 4 bases and J by 1 base, with 4 bases left in between. DNA for the CDR3: TGTGCCAGCAGCTCGCAGAACACTGAAGCTTTCTTT. Protein: CASSSQNTEAFF.